These 12 T cell receptor beta chains were sequenced from one sample in a study of control samples from healthy donors and cancer patients. Data came from immunoSEQ multiplex PCR; TCRdb stores just in-frame clones and leaves some out. The sample shows 20,000 to 25,000 clones, around 83% of them seen only once. Material: PBMCs. The receptors originated from a man aged 55 to 70 with head and neck cancer.

This clone was picked up one time. V gene TRBV6-1 combines with J gene TRBJ1-1; D unclear. This CDR3 has 16 amino acids. Germline CDR1 MNHNS, CDR2 SASEGT. Deletions cut 0 bases from V and 5 bases from J, with 16 bases between. This CDR3 is CASSEALRGLGTEAFF. The CDR3 DNA follows: TGTGCCAGCAGTGAAGCGTTACGAGGGCTCGGAACTGAAGCTTTCTTT.

The chain has TRBV7-2 and TRBJ2-1; D uncertain. The V end lost 5 bases, the J end lost 8 bases, and 13 bases lay between the germline ends. Per germline, CDR1 SGHTA and CDR2 FQGNSA. This CDR3 comprises 13 residues. The CDR3 reads CASSPPASDEQFF. The CDR3 nucleotides read TGTGCCAGCAGCCCCCCGGCCAGTGATGAGCAGTTCTTC.

J is TRBJ2-4 and V is TRBV3-1 (or the pseudogene TRBV3-2), with 8 bases fitting TRBD1. In germline, CDR1 is LGHDT, CDR2 YNNKEL (reference sequence). CDR3 size: 19 residues. J gave up 1 base and V 0 bases, and 11 bases lay outside the gene matches. CDR3 DNA: TGTGCCAGCAGCCAAGATAACCCTCGGACAGGGATGGCCAAAAACATTCAGTACTTC. Protein product: CASSQDNPRTGMAKNIQYF.

This clone is judged medium-sized. V gene TRBV6-5 combines with J gene TRBJ2-2; D ambiguous. Germline-derived CDR1 and CDR2 are MNHEY and SVGAGI. The V and J ends lost 2 bases and 4 bases respectively, with 5 bases between them. CDR3 length: 13 residues. CDR3 protein: CASSYQVTGELFF. CDR3 nucleotide sequence: TGTGCCAGCAGTTACCAGGTCACCGGGGAGCTGTTTTTT.

This clone was detected only once. J is TRBJ1-5 and V is TRBV5-1; tentative D call: TRBD1 (5 bases). V was trimmed by 5 bases and J by 3 bases, leaving 18 bases between them. The CDR3 runs to 16 residues. Germline assignment: CDR1 SGHRS and CDR2 YFSETQ. CDR3 in amino acids: CASRRGPGENNQPQHF. CDR3 DNA: TGCGCCAGCAGAAGGGGACCGGGAGAGAACAATCAGCCCCAGCATTTT. The variable domain in full, completed from reference TRBV5-1 and TRBJ1-5, reads KAGVTQTPRYLIKTRGQQVTLSCSPISGHRSVSWYQQTPGQGLQFLFEYFSETQRNKGNFPGRFSGRQFSNSRSEMNVSTLELGDSALYLCASRRGPGENNQPQHFGDGTRLSIL.

The chain recombines TRBV5-5 with TRBJ1-3; D is undetermined. Trimming left V 0 bases short and J 1 base short, with 14 bases between. Germline-derived CDR1 and CDR2 are SGHKS and YYEKEE (reference sequence). The CDR3 is 17 residues long. In DNA form, the CDR3 reads TGTGCCAGCAGCTTGGTCGTCCCGGGAGGTTCTGGAAACACCATATATTTT. It encodes CASSLVVPGGSGNTIYF.

For this clone: Other DNA sequences in this sample translate to the same CDR3. The chain combines TRBV12-3 or TRBV12-4 with TRBJ2-2; no firm D call. This CDR3 contains 12 residues. V was clipped by 6 bases and J by 5 bases, with 7 bases between them. The CDR3 DNA sequence: TGTGCCAGCAGCCTCGGTACCGGGGAGCTGTTTTTT. This translates into CASSLGTGELFF.

The chain links TRBV19 to TRBJ2-1, with 8 bases aligning to TRBD2. Germline CDR1 LNHDA, CDR2 SQIVND (reference sequence). This CDR3 contains 15 residues. The trim removed 5 bases at V and 3 bases at J, leaving 6 bases unmatched. The CDR3 sequence is CASSRTSGDYNEQFF. CDR3 sequence (DNA): TGTGCCAGTAGTCGAACTAGCGGAGACTACAATGAGCAGTTCTTC.

Turning to this clone: A read error may account for a junction end that differs from germline. The chain is built from TRBV18 and TRBJ2-7; maybe TRBD2 (6 bases). The germline V gene has CDR1 KGHSH and CDR2 LQKENI. The CDR3 consists of 15 residues. CDR3 amino acids: CASSPPRGSSYEQYF. Written as DNA, the CDR3 is TGTGCCAGCTCTCCACCTCGGGGGAGCTCCTACGAGCAGTACTTC.

The V gene is TRBV28, the J gene TRBJ2-7; D possibly corresponds to TRBD2 (6 bases). The CDR3 consists of 12 residues. V was clipped by 7 bases and J by 5 bases, with 12 bases between them. Germline V gene sequence: CDR1 MDHEN, CDR2 SYDVKM. CDR3 sequence: CASMRDSNEQYF. As DNA, the CDR3 is TGTGCCAGCATGCGGGACTCAAACGAGCAGTACTTC.

The V and J genes are TRBV29-1 and TRBJ1-1; 7 nucleotides align to TRBD1. This CDR3 contains 13 residues. The junction had 6 bases not matched to a gene; V was cut back by 6 bases and J by 2 bases. CDR1 is SQVTM, CDR2 ANQGSEA, per germline. This CDR3 reads CSVSTGINTEAFF. The CDR3 DNA reads TGCAGCGTATCGACAGGGATTAACACTGAAGCTTTCTTT.

The count of this clone is one. The chain recombines TRBV7-6 with TRBJ2-2, with 9 bases that match TRBD1. The ends lost 1 base at V and 6 bases at J; junction bases unmatched: 3. The CDR3 length is 15 residues. Looked up from germline, CDR1 is SGHVS and CDR2 is FNYEAQ. Here the CDR3 reads CASSLGTGVSGELFF. CDR3 nucleotide sequence: TGTGCCAGCAGCTTAGGGACAGGGGTTTCCGGGGAGCTGTTTTTT.